These 26 T cell receptor beta chains were all obtained from the same sample, sequenced in a study of beta chain features in type 1 diabetes. Every isolated RNA sample was fully reverse transcribed, so sequencing captured expressed TCRB transcripts. The table came from immunoSEQ multiplex PCR; TCRdb's copy has only in-frame clones and leaves some out. The table records hundreds of thousands of clones, over 10% of them present only once. The sample consisted of naive CD4+ T cells from blood. The receptors derive from a man aged 18-30 years in good health.

This clone was found a few times. This chain links TRBV30 with TRBJ1-2, with D maybe TRBD1 (5 bases). Germline V CDR1 and CDR2: GTSNPN, SVGIG (reference sequence). The CDR3 extends over 20 amino acids. V dropped 0 bases and J dropped 0 bases, with 26 bases sitting between them. The CDR3 coding sequence is TGTGCCTGGAGTGTACTTGCTGGCAGGGCAGTAAAGGCAGCTAACTATGGCTACACCTTC. This codes for CAWSVLAGRAVKAANYGYTF.

Only a few counts were recorded for this clone. This rearrangement joins TRBV28 to TRBJ1-3; D is unclear. The CDR3 has 12 residues. Trimming removed 6 bases from V and 2 bases from J, with 5 bases in between. Per germline, CDR1 MDHEN and CDR2 SYDVKM. In DNA form, the CDR3 reads TGTGCCAGCAGATCTCCTGGAAACACCATATATTTT. It is translated as CASRSPGNTIYF.

V usage is TRBV5-1 and J usage is TRBJ1-2, with 8 bases lining up with TRBD1. The length of the CDR3 is 15 residues. The V segment lost 4 bases and the J segment 6 bases; nucleotides outside the gene matches: 11. CDR1 and CDR2 from the germline V gene are SGHRS and YFSETQ. CDR3 DNA sequence: TGCGCCAGCAGCCGAGACAGGGGCCCGGGGGATGGCTACACCTTC. Protein sequence: CASSRDRGPGDGYTF.

A few counts support this clone. The V and J genes are TRBV5-1 and TRBJ2-7, with a possible D match to TRBD2 (6 bases). Germline-derived CDR1 and CDR2 are SGHRS and YFSETQ. Trimming left V 5 bases short and J 3 bases short, with 18 bases between. The CDR3 extends over 15 amino acids. The DNA of the CDR3 is TGCGCCAGCAGTTCACAGGAGGGCGGTTTCTACGAGCAGTACTTC. Residues: CASSSQEGGFYEQYF.

The table lists this clone with a few counts. V and J are TRBV9 and TRBJ1-5, with a tentative D call TRBD1 (6 bases). V shed 4 bases and J shed 6 bases, with 14 bases lying between them. Germline-derived CDR1 and CDR2 are SGDLS and YYNGEE. The CDR3 runs 14 residues. Written as DNA, the CDR3 is TGTGCCAGCAGCTCCGAGGGGGGGGCTCAGCCCCAGCATTTT. This translates into CASSSEGGAQPQHF.

The chain recombines TRBV9 with TRBJ1-4, with TRBD1 matching over 7 bases. CDR1 and CDR2 from the germline V gene are SGDLS and YYNGEE. Trimming at V came to 4 bases and at J to 6 bases, leaving 9 bases not matched to a gene. The CDR3 extends over 15 amino acids. This CDR3 reads CASSLRTGRDEKLFF. CDR3 nucleotide sequence: TGTGCCAGCAGCCTGCGGACAGGTCGTGATGAAAAACTGTTTTTT.

The chain recombines TRBV6-1 with TRBJ2-1, with 7 bases lining up with TRBD2. The CDR3 has 16 amino acids. V dropped 0 bases and J dropped 8; count of bases not matched to a gene: 10. Germline CDR1 is MNHNS and CDR2 is SASEGT. In DNA, the CDR3 is TGTGCCAGCAGTGAAGCCGGGGGGAAAGGGCGGGATGAGCAGTTCTTC. Protein: CASSEAGGKGRDEQFF.

This clone has only a few counts. V is TRBV6-6 and J is TRBJ2-3; no clear D gene. CDR3 length equals 12 residues. Trimming left V 6 bases short and J 1 base short, with 5 bases between. Looked up from germline, CDR1 is MNHNY and CDR2 is SVGAGI (reference sequence). CDR3 residues: CASSRRTDTQYF. The DNA of the CDR3 is TGTGCCAGCAGCCGTCGCACAGATACGCAGTATTTT.

V is TRBV7-2 and J is TRBJ1-2; TRBD1 matches 10 bases. Trimming at V came to 5 bases and at J to 8 bases, leaving 8 bases not matched to a gene. This CDR3 spans 14 amino acids. The germline V gene has CDR1 SGHTA and CDR2 FQGNSA. CDR3 nucleotides: TGTGCCAGCAGCAGCCCGACAGGGGGCGCAGGCTACACCTTC. Translation gives CASSSPTGGAGYTF.

This clone was recorded a few times. This chain's CDR3 is CASSLEVGQRVLAFF. The CDR3, as DNA: TGTGCCAGCAGCTTAGAGGTGGGACAGCGGGTTTTAGCTTTCTTT. The chain joins TRBV7-6 to TRBJ1-1, with 7 positions matching TRBD1. Germline values: CDR1 SGHVS, CDR2 FNYEAQ. This CDR3 has 15 residues. V was pared by 1 base and J by 10 bases, with 12 bases of the junction left unmatched. Filled out from reference TRBV7-6 and TRBJ1-1, the complete variable domain reads GAGVSQSPRYKVTKRGQDVALRCDPISGHVSLYWYRQALGQGPEFLTYFNYEAQQDKSGLPNDRFSAERPEGSISTLTIQRTEQRDSAMYRCASSLEVGQRVLAFFGQGTRLTVV.

J is TRBJ1-6 and V is TRBV7-2; no clear D gene. CDR3 size: 14 residues. Germline V gene sequence: CDR1 SGHTA, CDR2 FQGNSA. Deletions cut 5 bases from V and 3 bases from J, with 8 bases between. Here the CDR3 DNA reads TGTGCCAGCAGCCCGGGAGGCTATAATTCACCCCTCCACTTT. Translation gives CASSPGGYNSPLHF. The full variable domain, completed using reference TRBV7-2 and TRBJ1-6, is GAGVSQSPSNKVTEKGKDVELRCDPISGHTALYWYRQSLGQGLEFLIYFQGNSAPDKSGLPSDRFSAERTGGSVSTLTIQRTQQEDSAVYLCASSPGGYNSPLHFGNGTRLTVT.

V and J are TRBV7-9 and TRBJ2-4, with D possibly matching TRBD1 (5 bases). With 5 bases removed from V and 0 bases from J, the gap between germline ends came to 11 bases. This CDR3 region has 15 residues. Germline CDR1 is SEHNR and CDR2 is FQNEAQ (reference sequence). The CDR3 reads CASSAQGLAKNIQYF. CDR3 DNA sequence: TGTGCCAGCAGCGCTCAGGGCCTAGCCAAAAACATTCAGTACTTC.

This clone was seen a handful of times. The chain has TRBV5-1 and TRBJ2-1; 9 nucleotides agree with TRBD2. This CDR3 is 15 amino acids long. The germline V gene encodes CDR1 SGHRS and CDR2 YFSETQ. Trimming at V came to 4 bases and at J to 7 bases, leaving 9 bases not matched to a gene. In DNA, the CDR3 is TGCGCCAGCAGCGGAATTAGCGGGAGTAGAAATGAGCAGTTCTTC. As protein: CASSGISGSRNEQFF.

The V gene is TRBV30, the J gene TRBJ1-5; D might be TRBD1 (6 bases). This CDR3 is built from 15 residues. V lost 0 bases, J lost 5 bases, and 14 bases lay in between. The germline V gene has CDR1 GTSNPN and CDR2 SVGIG (reference sequence). This CDR3 is CAWSVLGEGDQPQHF. The CDR3 coding sequence is TGTGCCTGGAGTGTACTCGGGGAGGGGGATCAGCCCCAGCATTTT.

The chain combines TRBV5-4 with TRBJ1-5, with a weak D call TRBD1 (6 bases). Germline CDR1 is SGHNT and CDR2 is YYREEE (reference sequence). This CDR3 spans 15 amino acids. V was clipped by 4 bases and J by 0 bases, with 11 bases between them. CDR3 sequence reads: CASSQTGISNQPQHF. DNA of the CDR3: TGTGCCAGCAGCCAAACAGGGATTAGCAATCAGCCCCAGCATTTT.

A few counts support this clone. This sequence joins TRBV7-9 and TRBJ1-1; 9 positions match TRBD1. V was pared by 6 bases and J by 7 bases, with 12 bases of the junction left unmatched. The CDR3 contains 15 residues. Germline CDR1 SEHNR, CDR2 FQNEAQ (reference sequence). The chain's CDR3 is CASRPRTGAWSEAFF. CDR3 in DNA: TGTGCCAGCAGACCTAGGACAGGGGCCTGGAGTGAAGCTTTCTTT.

In its sample, this clone was seen a few times. The rearrangement links TRBV10-3 to TRBJ1-2, with D possibly being TRBD1 (5 bases). Trimming removed 6 bases at V and 7 bases at J, with 12 bases between. This CDR3 contains 12 residues. CDR1 and CDR2 from the germline V gene are ENHRY and SYGVKD. CDR3 nucleotides: TGTGCCATCAGCGACGGGGGAGGTGGCTACACCTTC. Residues: CAISDGGGGYTF.

This chain joins TRBV6-6 and TRBJ2-7; D remains unclear. Germline assignment: CDR1 MNHNY and CDR2 SVGAGI (reference sequence). V dropped 5 bases and J dropped 3 bases, with 14 bases sitting between them. The CDR3 totals 14 residues. In DNA form, the CDR3 reads TGTGCCAGCAGTGCCCTCCCCAGCGTCTACGAGCAGTACTTC. Protein sequence: CASSALPSVYEQYF.

The CDR3 protein is CASSQGGTSGVGETQYF. DNA for the CDR3: TGTGCCAGCAGCCAAGGCGGGACTAGCGGGGTCGGGGAGACCCAGTACTTC. The genes are TRBV4-2 and TRBJ2-5, with TRBD2 identical over 13 bases. The CDR3 extends over 17 amino acids. Germline lookup yields CDR1 LGHNA and CDR2 YNFKEQ. V was pared by 1 base and J by 5 bases, with 7 bases of the junction left unmatched.

V gene TRBV7-6 combines with J gene TRBJ1-3; 7 bases fit TRBD1. Germline V gene data show CDR1 as SGHVS and CDR2 as FNYEAQ. This CDR3 has 15 residues. Germline trimming cut 5 bases from V and 0 bases from J; bases unmatched to any gene: 4. The CDR3: CASSMDRPSGNTIYF. The CDR3 nucleotides are TGTGCCAGCAGCATGGACAGGCCCTCTGGAAACACCATATATTTT.

This sequence joins TRBV5-1 and TRBJ1-2; no clear D. Trimming took 3 bases from V and 4 from J, leaving 7 bases between them. The germline V gene has CDR1 SGHRS and CDR2 YFSETQ. The CDR3 extends over 12 amino acids. This chain's CDR3 is CASSYTAYGYTF. DNA of the CDR3: TGCGCCAGCAGCTACACAGCCTATGGCTACACCTTC.

This clone appeared a few times. The rearrangement links TRBV19 to TRBJ2-3; possibly TRBD2 for D (5 bases). The CDR3 sequence is 13 residues long. Germline CDR1 is LNHDA and CDR2 is SQIVND (reference sequence). Trimming took 3 bases from V and 4 from J, leaving 8 bases between them. The CDR3 DNA follows: TGTGCCAGTAGTATCATCGGGGCAGATACGCAGTATTTT. Translation gives CASSIIGADTQYF. Drawing the rest from reference TRBV19 and TRBJ2-3, the complete variable domain is DGGITQSPKYLFRKEGQNVTLSCEQNLNHDAMYWYRQDPGQGLRLIYYSQIVNDFQKGDIAEGYSVSREKKESFPLTVTSAQKNPTAFYLCASSIIGADTQYFGPGTRLTVL.

This clone has more than one count but fewer than ten. In nucleotides, the CDR3 is TGTGCCAGCAGCGACAACAGGGCAACCGGGGAGCTGTTTTTT. Translating it yields CASSDNRATGELFF. The chain recombines TRBV5-4 with TRBJ2-2; tentatively, D is TRBD1 (6 bases). V lost 4 bases to trimming and J lost 5 bases, with 12 bases between them. The CDR3 has 14 residues. Germline CDR1 reads SGHNT; CDR2 reads YYREEE (reference sequence).

This clone was picked up a small number of times. The rearrangement links TRBV7-9 to TRBJ2-1, with D perhaps TRBD2 (5 bases). Trimming removed 5 bases from V and 4 bases from J, with 18 bases in between. Germline V gene lookup returns CDR1 SEHNR and CDR2 FQNEAQ (reference sequence). The CDR3 runs 16 residues. CDR3 region: CASSPPGSAAYNEQFF. As DNA, the CDR3 is TGTGCCAGCAGCCCCCCGGGGTCAGCGGCATACAATGAGCAGTTCTTC.

This clone occurred a few times. The J gene is TRBJ2-5, the V gene TRBV7-8; TRBD1 matches 7 bases. J lost 0 bases, V lost 2 bases, and 15 bases had no gene match. Germline V gives CDR1 SGHVS, CDR2 FQNEAQ. This CDR3 contains 19 residues. DNA of the CDR3: TGTGCCAGCAGCTTACCCTATACCCGGACAGGACTGAACCAAGAGACCCAGTACTTC. Its protein is CASSLPYTRTGLNQETQYF. The whole variable domain, remainder taken from reference TRBV7-8 and TRBJ2-5, is GAGVSQSPRYKVAKRGQDVALRCDPISGHVSLFWYQQALGQGPEFLTYFQNEAQLDKSGLPSDRFFAERPEGSVSTLKIQRTQQEDSAVYLCASSLPYTRTGLNQETQYFGPGTRLLVL.

This clone was observed a handful of times. CDR3 in DNA: TGTGCCAGCAGCTTACGAGCGGGAGGGCCCTCGGGCACAGATACGCAGTATTTT. This codes for CASSLRAGGPSGTDTQYF. The chain uses TRBV7-2 and TRBJ2-3, with 10 nucleotides matching TRBD2. Looked up from germline, CDR1 is SGHTA and CDR2 is FQGNSA. There are 18 residues in the CDR3. V trimming: 2 bases; J trimming: 1 base; junction bases outside the gene matches: 9.